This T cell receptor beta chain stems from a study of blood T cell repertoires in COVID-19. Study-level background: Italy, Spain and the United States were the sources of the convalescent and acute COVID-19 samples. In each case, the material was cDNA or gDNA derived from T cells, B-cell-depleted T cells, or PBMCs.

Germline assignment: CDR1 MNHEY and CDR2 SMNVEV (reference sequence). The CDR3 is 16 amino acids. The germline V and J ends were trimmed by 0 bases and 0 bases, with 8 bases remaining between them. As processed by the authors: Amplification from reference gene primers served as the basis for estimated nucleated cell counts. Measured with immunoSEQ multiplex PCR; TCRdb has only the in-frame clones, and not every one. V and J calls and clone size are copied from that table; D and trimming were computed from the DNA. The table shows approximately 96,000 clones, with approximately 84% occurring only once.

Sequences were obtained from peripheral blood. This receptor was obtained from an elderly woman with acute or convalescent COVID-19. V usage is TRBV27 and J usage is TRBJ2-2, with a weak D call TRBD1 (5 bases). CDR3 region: CASSLSLGANTGELFF. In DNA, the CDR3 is TGTGCCAGCAGTTTATCGCTAGGGGCGAACACCGGGGAGCTGTTTTTT.